This T cell receptor (beta chain) was sequenced in a study of blood T cell repertoires in COVID-19. Background on the study: Spain, Italy and the United States supplied samples that represented acute and convalescent COVID-19. T cells, B-cell-depleted T cells, or PBMCs supplied cDNA or gDNA.

Repertoires were generated with immunoSEQ multiplex PCR, while TCRdb's copy carries only in-frame clones and drops some. The sample holds under 85,000 clones, around 86% seen once. There are a few counts of this clone. The sample holds other DNA sequences that translate to the same CDR3. The CDR3 is 14 residues long. V shed 0 bases and J shed 5 bases, with 13 bases lying between them. Germline assignment: CDR1 GTSNPN and CDR2 SVGIG (reference sequence). The source material was peripheral blood. The chain is built from TRBV30 and TRBJ2-5; tentative D call: TRBD1 (7 bases). The origin of this receptor is a human donor in a cohort sampled during active COVID-19. The CDR3 sequence is CAWSVGGGGETQYF. The CDR3 region has the DNA TGTGCCTGGAGTGTAGGTGGAGGGGGCGAGACCCAGTACTTC.